This paragraph covers one T cell receptor (beta chain) sequence. This entry is derived from a study of control samples from healthy donors and cancer patients. The protocol was immunoSEQ multiplex PCR, while the TCRdb copy is restricted to in-frame clones and leaves out a portion. The profile covers approximately 97,000 clones, with around four fifths appearing a single time and roughly 18% taken by the ten largest. Trimming removed 4 bases from V and 0 bases from J; junction bases left unmatched: 5. The CDR3 runs to 16 residues. Germline CDR1 is MDHEN and CDR2 is SYDVKM. Sequenced input: blood. This chain connects TRBV28 to TRBJ1-2, with 10 bases matching TRBD1. This clonotype was sampled from a man under 40 in good health. The CDR3 protein is CASSSTGGPTNYGYTF. In DNA form, the CDR3 reads TGTGCCAGCAGTTCGACAGGGGGCCCCACTAACTATGGCTACACCTTC.